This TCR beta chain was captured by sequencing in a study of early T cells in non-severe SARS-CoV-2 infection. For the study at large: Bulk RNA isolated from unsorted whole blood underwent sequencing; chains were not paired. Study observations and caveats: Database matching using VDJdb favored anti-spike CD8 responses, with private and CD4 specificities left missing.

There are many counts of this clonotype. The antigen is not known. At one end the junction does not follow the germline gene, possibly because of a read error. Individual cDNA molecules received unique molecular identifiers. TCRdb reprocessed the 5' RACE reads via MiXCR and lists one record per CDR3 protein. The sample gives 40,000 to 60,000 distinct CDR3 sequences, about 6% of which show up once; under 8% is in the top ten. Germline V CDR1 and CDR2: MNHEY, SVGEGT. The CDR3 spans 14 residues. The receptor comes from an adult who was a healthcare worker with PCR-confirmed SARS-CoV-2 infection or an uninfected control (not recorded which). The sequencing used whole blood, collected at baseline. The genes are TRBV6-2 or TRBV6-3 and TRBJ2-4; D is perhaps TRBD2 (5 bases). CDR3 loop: CASSLEGAQNIQYF. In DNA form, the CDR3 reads TGTGCCAGCAGTTTAGAGGGAGCCCAAAACATTCAGTACTTC.